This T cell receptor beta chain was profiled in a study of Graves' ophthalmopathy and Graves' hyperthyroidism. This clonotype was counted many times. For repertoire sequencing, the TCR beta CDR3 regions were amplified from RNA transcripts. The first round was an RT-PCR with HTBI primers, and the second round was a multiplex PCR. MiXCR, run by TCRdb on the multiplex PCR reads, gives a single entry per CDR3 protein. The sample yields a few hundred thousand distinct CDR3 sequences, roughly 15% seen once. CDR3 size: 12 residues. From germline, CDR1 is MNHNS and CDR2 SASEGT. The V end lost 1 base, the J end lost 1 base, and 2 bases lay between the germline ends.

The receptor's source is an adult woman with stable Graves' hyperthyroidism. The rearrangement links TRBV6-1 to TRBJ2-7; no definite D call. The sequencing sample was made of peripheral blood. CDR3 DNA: TGTGCCAGCAGTGAAGGGTCCTACGAGCAGTACTTC. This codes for CASSEGSYEQYF.